This T cell receptor beta chain was sequenced during a study of cytomegalovirus exposure and HLA in healthy donors. Study-wide results and caveats: In a later analysis, TCR beta V- and J-gene trimming showed a link to a missense DCLRE1C variant. Previously analyzed data showed that most TCR beta V segments were productive at a frequency of about 87% or about 30%. Available immune exposure information covered CMV serostatus only.

Germline CDR1 and CDR2: SNHLY and FYNNEI. V was pared by 6 bases and J by 3 bases, with 12 bases between. The CDR3 length is 14 residues. This clone was seen a few times. The antigen is not known. PCR employed 60 Vbeta and 13 Jbeta primers. Data came from immunoSEQ multiplex PCR; TCRdb stores just in-frame clones and leaves some out. The sample consists of around 100,000 clones, over 65% of them appearing once. This clonotype was obtained from a woman aged 25 to 39 in good health and CMV-seropositive. The sequenced sample was PBMCs. The chain employs TRBV2 and TRBJ1-5; D perhaps matches TRBD1 (6 bases). Here the CDR3 reads CASSRTETNQPQHF. CDR3 nucleotide sequence: TGTGCCAGCAGCCGGACAGAGACCAATCAGCCCCAGCATTTT.